These 25 T cell receptor beta chains were all obtained from the same sample, sequenced in a study of T cell repertoires in cytomegalovirus infection. One entry per CDR3 protein results from TCRdb running MiXCR on the reads. The sample contains 310,000 or so distinct CDR3 sequences, 9.6% of which appear only once. The source material was PBMCs. The origin of the receptors is a human donor in good health (CMV status not recorded). Some clones in this sample may be carry-over from other donors' samples.

This clonotype was counted between two and nine times. The chain joins TRBV10-2 to TRBJ2-7; 11 positions match TRBD1. V dropped 3 bases and J dropped 5; count of bases not matched to a gene: 6. CDR1 and CDR2 from the germline V gene are WSHSY and SAAADI. CDR3 length equals 15 residues. This CDR3 is CASSDPGTGGHEQYV. The DNA for the CDR3 is TGCGCCAGCAGTGATCCCGGGACAGGGGGTCACGAGCAGTACGTC.

The rearrangement uses TRBV6-2 or TRBV6-3 and TRBJ2-1; TRBD2 agrees at 7 bases. This CDR3 is built from 11 residues. V was clipped by 7 bases and J by 10 bases; unmatched bases: 4. Germline V gives CDR1 MNHEY, CDR2 SVGEGT. CDR3 protein: CASIRGEEQFF. CDR3 coding DNA: TGTGCCAGCATCCGGGGGGAAGAGCAGTTCTTC.

This clonotype was observed many times. The J gene is TRBJ2-1, the V gene TRBV3-1; D unclear. Trimming took 4 bases from V and 4 from J, leaving 14 bases between them. Germline lookup yields CDR1 LGHDT and CDR2 YNNKEL (reference sequence). This CDR3 region has 15 residues. CDR3 in DNA: TGTGCCAGCAGCCGGCGACCCCCTCTGTACAATGAGCAGTTCTTC. The encoded protein is CASSRRPPLYNEQFF.

This clonotype showed up just a few times. The chain carries TRBV7-2 and TRBJ1-2; a weak D match, TRBD1 (5 bases). The germline V gene has CDR1 SGHTA and CDR2 FQGNSA. V lost 5 bases and J lost 0, with 13 bases in between. CDR3 length equals 15 residues. CDR3 in DNA: TGTGCCAGCAGCGTTTACCAGGGCCCTAACTATGGCTACACCTTC. This translates into CASSVYQGPNYGYTF.

This clonotype appeared many times. The V call is TRBV14, the J call TRBJ2-7; no definite D call. This CDR3 is 13 amino acids long. Germline V gene data show CDR1 as SGHDN and CDR2 as FVKESK. V shed 0 bases and J shed 4 bases, with 7 bases lying between them. The chain's CDR3 is CASSQDPFYEQYV. The CDR3, as DNA: TGTGCCAGCAGCCAAGATCCTTTTTACGAGCAGTACGTC.

In this sample, this clonotype turned up many times. V and J are TRBV7-3 and TRBJ2-3; 8 nucleotides line up with TRBD1. The junction had 4 bases not matched to a gene; V was cut back by 4 bases and J by 1 base. This CDR3 contains 15 residues. Germline V gene lookup returns CDR1 SGHTA and CDR2 FQGTGA. This CDR3 reads CASSSGGYRTDTQYF. For the CDR3, the DNA is TGTGCCAGCAGCTCAGGGGGCTACCGCACAGATACGCAGTATTTT.

This clonotype was recorded at least ten times. The rearrangement joins TRBV7-2 to TRBJ2-1, with D possibly TRBD2 on 5 matching bases. The germline gives CDR1 SGHTA, CDR2 FQGNSA. The CDR3 runs 15 residues. V lost 6 bases to trimming and J lost 0 bases, with 12 bases between them. The DNA for the CDR3 is TGTGCCAGCAGTTCCAAGCGGAGCTCCTACAATGAGCAGTTCTTC. This translates into CASSSKRSSYNEQFF.

This clonotype was recorded at least ten times. The V and J genes are TRBV7-2 and TRBJ2-2; a possible D gene is TRBD2 (5 bases). This CDR3 region has 17 residues. CDR1 and CDR2 (germline): SGHTA, FQGNSA. Trimming removed 4 bases at V and 1 base at J, with 16 bases between. The CDR3 loop is CASSSLGSEVNTGELFF. Here the CDR3 DNA reads TGTGCCAGCAGCTCACTAGGTAGCGAAGTGAACACCGGGGAGCTGTTTTTT.

This clonotype was detected many times. The rearrangement uses TRBV28 and TRBJ2-1; D not certain. The CDR3 is 11 amino acids. CDR1 and CDR2 (germline): MDHEN, SYDVKM. The ends were cut back, 6 bases at V and 12 bases at J, with 12 bases in the middle. The CDR3: CASSLQRRQFF. The DNA for the CDR3 is TGTGCCAGCAGCCTCCAGAGACGGCAGTTCTTC.

The chain joins TRBV19 to TRBJ2-7, with TRBD2 identical over 7 bases. After removal of 6 bases from V and 7 bases from J, the junction contained 9 bases not matched to a gene. The CDR3 contains 13 residues. Germline V gene sequence: CDR1 LNHDA, CDR2 SQIVND (reference sequence). CDR3 DNA: TGTGCCAGTAGCCTAACTAGCGCGCAAGAGCAGTACTTC. The encoded protein is CASSLTSAQEQYF.

This clonotype was recorded at least ten times. The chain is built from TRBV29-1 and TRBJ2-2; D remains ambiguous. Trimming left V 4 bases short and J 5 bases short, with 11 bases between. There are 13 residues in the CDR3. Per germline, CDR1 SQVTM and CDR2 ANQGSEA. CDR3 DNA sequence: TGCAGCGTTGGCAGGCTCTCGACCGGGGAGCTGTTTTTT. This gives the protein CSVGRLSTGELFF.

This clonotype was seen a few times. The chain employs TRBV11-1 and TRBJ2-1; no firm D call. V was pared by 10 bases and J by 8 bases, with 12 bases between. The CDR3 is made up of 11 amino acids. Germline V gene data show CDR1 as SGHAT and CDR2 as FQDESV (reference sequence). CDR3 coding DNA: TGTGCCACCCGTCTGGACCATGAGCAGTTCTTC. This codes for CATRLDHEQFF.

This clonotype was counted at least ten times. J is TRBJ1-6 and V is TRBV4-1; 8 bases are a match to TRBD1. The V and J ends lost 0 bases and 7 bases, in that order; junction bases with no gene match: 11. The CDR3 runs to 18 residues. CDR1 MGHRA and CDR2 YSYEKL come from the germline V gene. CDR3 sequence (DNA): TGCGCCAGCAGCCAAGATTCGCTCCGACAGGGGCGAAATTCACCCCTCCACTTT. It specifies CASSQDSLRQGRNSPLHF.

V and J are TRBV20-1 and TRBJ2-3; 8 positions match TRBD2. Losses at the gene ends were 6 bases for V and 6 bases for J; bases not matched to a gene: 8. This CDR3 has 13 amino acids. CDR1 is DFQATT and CDR2 is SNEGSKA in the germline V gene (reference sequence). The CDR3 sequence: CSAPSPGGDTQYF. The CDR3 DNA follows: TGCAGTGCCCCAAGCCCGGGGGGGGATACGCAGTATTTT.

Ten or more counts support this clonotype. This chain joins TRBV14 and TRBJ2-5; 9 bases align to TRBD2. V lost 0 bases to trimming and J lost 6 bases; unmatched junction nucleotides: 8. The CDR3 loop spans 16 amino acids. In germline, CDR1 is SGHDN, CDR2 FVKESK. The CDR3 here is CASSQDNGGGAKTQYF. The CDR3 region has the DNA TGTGCCAGCAGCCAAGATAATGGCGGGGGGGCGAAGACCCAGTACTTC.

This clonotype occurred many times. The chain employs TRBV29-1 and TRBJ1-1, with D perhaps matching TRBD1 (6 bases). The CDR3 runs to 13 residues. Trimming cost V 6 bases and J 1 base, with 12 bases left between them. Germline-derived CDR1 and CDR2 are SQVTM and ANQGSEA. In DNA, the CDR3 is TGCAGCGTCGAGCTGGGGGCGAACACTGAAGCTTTCTTT. Its translation: CSVELGANTEAFF. Combining the CDR3 with reference TRBV29-1 and TRBJ1-1 gives the whole variable domain SAVISQKPSRDICQRGTSLTIQCQVDSQVTMMFWYRQQPGQSLTLIATANQGSEATYESGFVIDKFPISRPNLTFSTLTVSNMSPEDSSIYLCSVELGANTEAFFGQGTRLTVV.

This clonotype was counted many times. The rearrangement uses TRBV20-1 and TRBJ2-7; D gene unclear. The CDR3 is made up of 15 amino acids. Germline assignment: CDR1 DFQATT and CDR2 SNEGSKA (reference sequence). V lost 3 bases and J lost 6, with 21 bases in between. CDR3 sequence: CSASGVHGPQGEQYF. CDR3 in DNA: TGCAGTGCTAGTGGGGTTCATGGCCCCCAAGGCGAGCAGTACTTC.

This clonotype occurred many times. This chain uses TRBV20-1 with TRBJ2-3, with 12 bases lining up with TRBD2. V shed 6 bases and J 0 bases; nucleotides not matched to a gene: 4. The V gene's germline CDR1 is DFQATT and CDR2 SNEGSKA (reference sequence). This CDR3 comprises 15 residues. The CDR3: CSAPLAGGSTDTQYF. Written as DNA, the CDR3 is TGCAGTGCCCCGCTAGCGGGGGGGAGCACAGATACGCAGTATTTT.

The chain's CDR3 is CASSVDSTDTQYF. The CDR3 DNA follows: TGTGCCAGCAGCGTAGACAGCACAGATACGCAGTATTTT. The chain carries TRBV9 and TRBJ2-3; D gene ambiguous. The CDR3 contains 13 residues. Germline V lookup: CDR1 SGDLS, CDR2 YYNGEE. Trimming cost V 0 bases and J 0 bases, with 2 bases left between them.

The chain carries TRBV6-6 and TRBJ2-1; perhaps TRBD2 as D (6 bases). Looked up from germline, CDR1 is MNHNY and CDR2 is SVGAGI (reference sequence). V shed 5 bases and J shed 0 bases, with 11 bases lying between them. The CDR3 contains 15 residues. The CDR3 coding sequence is TGTGCCAGCAGTGATCCGGGAGACTCCTACAATGAGCAGTTCTTC. Translation: CASSDPGDSYNEQFF.

This clonotype was detected a few times. The chain joins TRBV7-9 to TRBJ2-1; the match to TRBD1 covers 10 bases. Looked up from germline, CDR1 is SEHNR and CDR2 is FQNEAQ (reference sequence). The CDR3 is made up of 17 amino acids. V shed 5 bases and J 7 bases; nucleotides not matched to a gene: 14. The CDR3, as DNA: TGTGCCAGCAGCCTTCCTCCGGGACAGGGGCTTTGGAATGAGCAGTTCTTC. It translates to CASSLPPGQGLWNEQFF.

There are many counts of this clonotype. The rearrangement uses TRBV6-5 and TRBJ1-1, with D perhaps matching TRBD1 (5 bases). Germline V CDR1 and CDR2: MNHEY, SVGAGI. Between the trimmed V and J ends, which lost 7 bases and 4 bases, there was a span of 13 bases. This CDR3 has 13 amino acids. The CDR3 spells CASTQGGSTEAFF. The CDR3 DNA reads as TGTGCCAGCACCCAGGGAGGTTCCACTGAAGCTTTCTTT.

Ten or more counts support this clonotype. The V and J genes are TRBV5-5 and TRBJ2-7; the D gene could be TRBD1 or TRBD2 (5 bases each). CDR1 and CDR2 from the germline V gene are SGHKS and YYEKEE (reference sequence). Trimming removed 2 bases at V and 2 bases at J, with 11 bases between. The CDR3 spans 14 residues. The CDR3 sequence is CASSLTGATYEQYF. The CDR3 DNA follows: TGTGCCAGCAGCTTAACCGGGGCCACCTACGAGCAGTACTTC.

V is TRBV20-1 and J is TRBJ2-5; TRBD1 aligns across 7 bases. Germline V gene data show CDR1 as DFQATT and CDR2 as SNEGSKA (reference sequence). The CDR3 runs 12 residues. Trimming cost V 5 bases and J 4 bases; bases outside gene matches: 4. This chain's CDR3 is CSAWTGRETQYF. The CDR3 DNA follows: TGCAGTGCTTGGACAGGTCGAGAGACCCAGTACTTC.

In its sample, this clonotype was seen many times. The chain combines TRBV10-3 with TRBJ1-2, with D possibly matching TRBD1 (5 bases). This CDR3 has 14 residues. Deletions cut 2 bases from V and 4 bases from J, with 11 bases between. CDR1 and CDR2 (germline): ENHRY, SYGVKD. The CDR3, as DNA: TGTGCCATCAGTGAGCAAGGGGCAGGCTATGGCTACACCTTC. Its protein is CAISEQGAGYGYTF.